This entry concerns a single TCR beta chain. The junction shows a germline mismatch at one end, possibly a read error. This entry comes from a study of T cell repertoires in cytomegalovirus infection. Germline-derived CDR1 and CDR2 are DFQATT and SNEGSKA (reference sequence). The CDR3 totals 13 residues. TCRdb reprocessed the reads via MiXCR and lists one record per CDR3 protein. The sample shows 400,000 to 550,000 distinct CDR3 sequences, roughly 10% of them seen only once. The rearrangement links TRBV20-1 to TRBJ2-5; possible D gene TRBD1, 6 bases. Specimen: PBMCs. This TCR came from a human donor in good health (CMV status not recorded). Some clones in this sample may be carry-over from other donors' samples. The CDR3 reads CSADRYNQETQYF. Here the CDR3 DNA reads TGCAGTGCCGACAGGTACAACCAGGAGACCCAGTACTTC.